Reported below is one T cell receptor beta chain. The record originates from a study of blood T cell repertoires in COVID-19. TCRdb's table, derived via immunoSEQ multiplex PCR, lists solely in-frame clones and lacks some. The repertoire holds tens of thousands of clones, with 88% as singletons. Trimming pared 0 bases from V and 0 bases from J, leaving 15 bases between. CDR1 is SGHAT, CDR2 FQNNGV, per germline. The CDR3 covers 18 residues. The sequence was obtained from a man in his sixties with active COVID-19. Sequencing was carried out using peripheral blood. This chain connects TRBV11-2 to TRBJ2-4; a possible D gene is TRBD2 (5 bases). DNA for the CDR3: TGTGCCAGCAGCTTAGAAGTCCCAGCGGCCCTAGCCAAAAACATTCAGTACTTC. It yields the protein CASSLEVPAALAKNIQYF.